A selection of T cell receptor beta chains follows, all from one sample in a study of cytomegalovirus exposure and HLA in healthy donors. Profiled with immunoSEQ multiplex PCR; TCRdb holds only in-frame clones, not every one. Of about 160,000 clones in the sample, approximately 81% were seen once. The sequenced material came from PBMCs. The receptors derive from a man aged 30-40 years in good health and CMV-seronegative. Each CDR3 is given without its conserved first and last residue.

J | V | CDR3
TRBJ1-2 | TRBV10-3 | AISENRDYGYT
TRBJ1-5 | TRBV19 | ASSTVADHNQPQH
TRBJ2-7 | TRBV28 | ASSLAAGGPYEQY
TRBJ2-3 | TRBV18 | ASSPRPLAETDTQY
TRBJ2-5 | TRBV9 | ASSVEGGETETQY
TRBJ2-1 | TRBV27 | ASIKGTSGSINEQF
TRBJ1-2 | TRBV2 | ASTGGAYGYT
TRBJ2-7 | TRBV7-8 | ASSGTQGAHEQY
TRBJ1-1 | TRBV4-1 | ASSRGDRGHAF
TRBJ2-3 | TRBV5-1 | ASNSFPGTVKLSDTQY
TRBJ2-3 | TRBV29-1 | SVLAGADTQY
TRBJ2-7 | TRBV29-1 | SVGGLAGDEQY
TRBJ1-5 | TRBV19 | ASTTDPGQGGQPQH
TRBJ1-1 | TRBV15 | ATSRDYRLNTEAF
TRBJ1-3 | TRBV30 | AWSRQGVGNTIY
TRBJ2-3 | TRBV5-1 | ASSFDGGGRGDTQY
TRBJ2-3 | TRBV7-2 | ASSLGFTGGGGTDTQY
TRBJ2-5 | TRBV30 | AWSPGRETQY
TRBJ2-4 | TRBV7-9 | ASSPGISKNIQY
TRBJ1-5 | TRBV19 | ASRSGQPRNQPQH
TRBJ2-7 | TRBV5-1 | ARNRDREYEQY
TRBJ2-2 | TRBV7-7 | ASSSHNANTGELF
TRBJ1-1 | TRBV7-6 | ASSLQGGKTEAF
NA | TRBV4-2 | ASSQTSGSNYEQY
TRBJ2-5 | TRBV7-6 | ASGWTGDQETQY
TRBJ2-1 | TRBV10-1 | ASSEGASWDNEQF
TRBJ1-2 | TRBV10-2 | ASSFDRVTDGYT
TRBJ1-2 | TRBV6-1 | ASSEAGQGSYGYT
TRBJ2-7 | TRBV9 | ASSVAENEQY
TRBJ2-7 | TRBV6-1 | ASSVARRGQGVYEQY
TRBJ2-7 | TRBV7-3 | ASSLRRYEQY
TRBJ1-1 | TRBV6-5 | ASSYQGVGAF
TRBJ2-7 | TRBV6-6 | ASSYSHLRDEQY
TRBJ2-3 | TRBV29-1 | SFIAVVSTDTQY
TRBJ2-2 | TRBV27 | ASSPTYEGRTGELF
TRBJ2-1 | TRBV5-8 | ASSLGSGGPYNEQF
TRBJ2-7 | TRBV6-6 | ASSYSIGAEQY
TRBJ2-7 | TRBV18 | ASSPDQWASGTYEQY
TRBJ2-3 | TRBV6-4 | ASSDGTSGGTDTQY
TRBJ2-3 | TRBV13 | ASSFPTLGQSDTQY
TRBJ1-4 | TRBV4-1 | ASSHFDRRKLF
TRBJ1-1 | TRBV28 | ASTIGQMNTEAF
TRBJ2-5 | TRBV23-1 | ASSHHGHTNVETQY
TRBJ1-2 | TRBV10-1 | ASSARQGGGYT
TRBJ1-5 | TRBV19 | ASMDRGKQPQH
TRBJ2-7 | TRBV5-1 | ASSLDRAPYEQY
TRBJ1-5 | TRBV30 | AVAGTGRFNQPQH
TRBJ2-7 | TRBV7-9 | ASSFASGTYEQY